The 19 T cell receptor beta chains listed next were all sequenced from one sample in a study of T cells expressing NK-cell markers. From the 5' RACE reads, TCRdb lists one entry per CDR3 protein and no DNA. The sample features about 430,000 distinct CDR3 sequences, with roughly 1.4% in its top ten. Sequences were obtained from blood T cells: a sorted CD56 or NKG2C T cell subset, CD4+ or CD8+ T cells, or bulk PBMC T cells (not recorded which). The receptors shown here come from a woman between 50 and 59 years old in good health.

The chain employs TRBV12-3 or TRBV12-4 and TRBJ2-6; the D call from TCRdb, TRBD1, cannot be confirmed without DNA. This CDR3 has 13 residues. The CDR3 here is CASKLGPSNVLTF.

The rearrangement joins TRBV3-1 to TRBJ2-4; TCRdb lists TRBD2, though no DNA is available to test this call. The CDR3 covers 13 residues. Germline assignment: CDR1 LGHDT and CDR2 YNNKEL (reference sequence). The CDR3 reads CASSPRDSYIQYF.

The chain is built from TRBV27 and TRBJ2-5; TCRdb's D call of TRBD2 is untestable without DNA. The CDR3 covers 15 residues. Germline lookup yields CDR1 MNHEY and CDR2 SMNVEV (reference sequence). The CDR3: CASSFRLAGEGWQYF.

This chain joins TRBV5-6 and TRBJ2-7; checking the TCRdb D call of TRBD1 is not possible without DNA. The CDR3 length is 16 residues. The germline V gene encodes CDR1 SGHDT and CDR2 YYEEEE. CDR3 region: CASSITGTVPYYEQYF.

This chain joins TRBV11-2 and TRBJ2-1; TCRdb's D call, TRBD1, is unchecked because there is no DNA. Germline V lookup: CDR1 SGHAT, CDR2 FQNNGV. CDR3 size: 15 residues. This CDR3 reads CASSQRVDRSNEQFF. Complete variable domain (other parts from reference TRBV11-2 and TRBJ2-1): EAGVAQSPRYKIIEKRQSVAFWCNPISGHATLYWYQQILGQGPKLLIQFQNNGVVDDSQLPKDRFSAERLKGVDSTLKIQPAKLEDSAVYLCASSQRVDRSNEQFFGPGTRLTVL.

V and J are TRBV12-3 or TRBV12-4 and TRBJ2-1; TCRdb indicates TRBD1, and absent DNA this call remains unverified. CDR3 size: 17 residues. CDR3 in amino acids: CASSLWGRAVSYNEQFF.

This rearrangement joins TRBV9 to TRBJ1-1; TCRdb selects TRBD1, and the lack of DNA leaves this call unchecked. This CDR3 spans 13 amino acids. Germline V gives CDR1 SGDLS, CDR2 YYNGEE. The CDR3 protein is CASSLGQGGGAFF.

The genes are TRBV7-9 and TRBJ2-5. Per the germline V gene, CDR1 is SEHNR and CDR2 is FQNEAQ (reference sequence). The CDR3 consists of 12 residues. CDR3 sequence: CASSLSGGTQYF.

The chain combines TRBV6-5 with TRBJ2-1; TCRdb designates TRBD2, a call that cannot be tested without DNA. The CDR3 is 15 amino acids. CDR1 is MNHEY and CDR2 is SVGAGI in the germline V gene. This chain's CDR3 is CASRSWTSGNNEQFF.

This chain uses TRBV19 with TRBJ2-1; TCRdb returns TRBD2, unconfirmable since there is no DNA. The CDR3 totals 15 residues. Germline lookup yields CDR1 LNHDA and CDR2 SQIVND (reference sequence). The CDR3 protein is CASNQKLAGGNEQFF.

The chain recombines TRBV9 with TRBJ2-1; the TCRdb D gene call, TRBD2, has no DNA to confirm it. The CDR3 is made up of 13 amino acids. CDR1 SGDLS and CDR2 YYNGEE come from the germline V gene. The CDR3 reads CASSPRTTDEQFF.

V and J are TRBV10-3 and TRBJ2-5; TCRdb lists TRBD2, though no DNA is available to test this call. Germline values: CDR1 ENHRY, CDR2 SYGVKD. The CDR3 sequence is 16 residues long. The CDR3 loop reads CAISEGAGAPQETQYF.

The CDR3 protein is CASSSNSEQFF. The J gene is TRBJ2-1, the V gene TRBV5-1. This CDR3 has 11 residues. Germline CDR1 is SGHRS and CDR2 is YFSETQ.

The chain couples TRBV7-7 to TRBJ2-1; TCRdb lists TRBD2, though no DNA is available to test this call. The length of the CDR3 is 17 residues. The germline V gene has CDR1 SSHAT and CDR2 FNYEAQ (reference sequence). CDR3: CASSLRASGSISNEQFF.

V usage is TRBV11-3 and J usage is TRBJ2-1; the TRBD2 assignment by TCRdb is unverifiable without DNA. The CDR3 runs to 15 residues. CDR1 and CDR2 (germline): SGHNT, YENEEA. CDR3 sequence: CASSFTSGRPNEQFF.

The chain recombines TRBV6-5 with TRBJ1-1. CDR1 and CDR2 (germline): MNHEY, SVGAGI. There are 17 residues in the CDR3. The chain's CDR3 is CASRSGLAHSMNTEAFF.

The CDR3 spells CASSLNYVGSSADTQYF. V usage is TRBV5-1 and J usage is TRBJ2-3. Germline V gives CDR1 SGHRS, CDR2 YFSETQ. The CDR3 runs 17 residues.

V and J are TRBV12-3 or TRBV12-4 and TRBJ1-2; the TCRdb call, TRBD1, lacks DNA for checking. The CDR3 length is 12 residues. The CDR3 sequence: CASSLARGGYTF.

This chain connects TRBV20-1 to TRBJ1-2; absent DNA, TCRdb's TRBD1 call cannot be checked. Germline-derived CDR1 and CDR2 are DFQATT and SNEGSKA (reference sequence). This CDR3 contains 11 residues. CDR3 amino acids: CSARDRDSNAF.